The 21 T cell receptor beta chains listed next were all sequenced from one sample in a study of cytomegalovirus exposure and HLA in healthy donors (dated by TCRdb to 2016 to 2017). The library was built by means of the immunoSEQ multiplex PCR assay. A mixture of 60 forward primers for TCR Vbeta segments and 13 reverse primers for TCR Jbeta segments was used in the multiplex PCR. TCRdb took this table from immuneACCESS and kept in-frame rearrangements with V and J called. Such tables lack part of the clones; where checked against another copy, unresolved V genes explain under half of the gap, and the rest is unexplained. The sample table holds about 130,000 clones. Under 2.5% of the sample goes to the ten largest clones. Sequencing was performed on PBMCs. All receptors come from a man in his forties in good health and CMV-seronegative.

This chain connects TRBV28 to TRBJ1-2, with 8 bases matching TRBD1. J was trimmed by 8 bases and V by 1 base; bases with no gene match: 9. Germline V gene sequence: CDR1 MDHEN, CDR2 SYDVKM. The CDR3 totals 15 residues. CDR3: CASSLYATGEGGYTF. The CDR3 DNA follows: TGTGCCAGCAGTTTATACGCGACAGGGGAGGGAGGCTACACCTTC.

The J gene is TRBJ2-6, the V gene TRBV4-2, with 8 bases aligning to TRBD1. Trimming at V came to 1 base and at J to 1 base, leaving 12 bases not matched to a gene. This CDR3 is 20 amino acids long. The germline gives CDR1 LGHNA, CDR2 YNFKEQ. Written as DNA, the CDR3 is TGTGCCAGCAGCCAAGTCCTATGGGGACAGGCCGAGTCTGGGGCCAACGTCCTGACTTTC. It translates to CASSQVLWGQAESGANVLTF.

The chain has TRBV7-9 and TRBJ2-7; perhaps TRBD1 as D (5 bases). V lost 1 base to trimming and J lost 0 bases, with 10 bases between them. The CDR3 totals 15 residues. Looked up from germline, CDR1 is SEHNR and CDR2 is FQNEAQ (reference sequence). In DNA form, the CDR3 reads TGTGCCAGCAGCTTAGATGGGGCAACCTCCTACGAGCAGTACTTC. Its translation is CASSLDGATSYEQYF. The whole variable domain, remainder taken from reference TRBV7-9 and TRBJ2-7, is DTGVSQNPRHKITKRGQNVTFRCDPISEHNRLYWYRQTLGQGPEFLTYFQNEAQLEKSRLLSDRFSAERPKGSFSTLEIQRTEQGDSAMYLCASSLDGATSYEQYFGPGTRLTVT.

The chain combines TRBV6-1 with TRBJ1-5, with 9 positions matching TRBD1. Germline CDR1 and CDR2: MNHNS and SASEGT. This CDR3 contains 16 residues. V dropped 3 bases and J dropped 1; count of bases not matched to a gene: 4. For the CDR3, the DNA is TGTGCCAGCAGTGAGACAGGGGGTTGGAGCAATCAGCCCCAGCATTTT. Amino acid sequence: CASSETGGWSNQPQHF.

The J gene is TRBJ2-2, the V gene TRBV5-4; TRBD2 aligns across 13 bases. The CDR3 is 16 amino acids. V shed 2 bases and J 5 bases; nucleotides not matched to a gene: 3. The germline V gene encodes CDR1 SGHNT and CDR2 YYREEE (reference sequence). The CDR3 DNA sequence: TGTGCCAGCAGCTTTGGGGGACTAGCGGGAACCGGGGAGCTGTTTTTT. Its protein is CASSFGGLAGTGELFF.

The chain carries TRBV10-3 and TRBJ2-7; 14 bases match TRBD2. Germline assignment: CDR1 ENHRY and CDR2 SYGVKD. J lost 7 bases, V lost 11 bases, and 22 bases had no gene match. This CDR3 is 18 amino acids long. CDR3 sequence: CASCCPGEGLAGVWEQYF. The CDR3 DNA sequence: TGTGCCTCCTGCTGCCCTGGGGAGGGACTAGCGGGAGTGTGGGAGCAGTACTTC.

The chain is built from TRBV6-1 and TRBJ2-1; perhaps TRBD2 as D (5 bases). The CDR3 contains 14 residues. CDR1 is MNHNS, CDR2 SASEGT, per germline. V lost 1 base to trimming and J lost 6 bases, with 10 bases between them. The CDR3: CASSEVGKVNEQFF. The CDR3 region has the DNA TGTGCCAGCAGTGAAGTCGGGAAGGTCAATGAGCAGTTCTTC.

The V call is TRBV9, the J call TRBJ1-2; D is undetermined. V was trimmed by 2 bases and J by 5 bases, leaving 13 bases between them. This CDR3 has 14 amino acids. The germline V gene encodes CDR1 SGDLS and CDR2 YYNGEE. CDR3 coding DNA: TGTGCCAGCAGCGTTCCGGGGAGGACGTATGGCTACACCTTC. This gives the protein CASSVPGRTYGYTF.

This chain links TRBV7-9 with TRBJ1-2; D may be TRBD1 (6 bases). The CDR3 has 16 residues. V lost 5 bases and J lost 6, with 22 bases in between. Germline CDR1 reads SEHNR; CDR2 reads FQNEAQ (reference sequence). The CDR3 nucleotides read TGTGCCAGCAGCGAAACGGGCCGCAGGGGCACGGATGGCTACACCTTC. Its translation: CASSETGRRGTDGYTF.

The chain recombines TRBV7-9 with TRBJ2-1; possibly TRBD2 for D (6 bases). CDR1 is SEHNR and CDR2 is FQNEAQ in the germline V gene (reference sequence). The CDR3 runs to 17 residues. Trimming shortened V by 1 base and J by 4 bases, and 17 bases separated the two germline ends. As DNA, the CDR3 is TGTGCCAGCAGCTTAGAGCTACTAGCCTCTCAGTACAATGAGCAGTTCTTC. This encodes CASSLELLASQYNEQFF. The variable domain in full, completed from reference TRBV7-9 and TRBJ2-1, reads DTGVSQNPRHKITKRGQNVTFRCDPISEHNRLYWYRQTLGQGPEFLTYFQNEAQLEKSRLLSDRFSAERPKGSFSTLEIQRTEQGDSAMYLCASSLELLASQYNEQFFGPGTRLTVL.

V usage is TRBV5-1 and J usage is TRBJ2-3; weak D call: TRBD1 (6 bases). V lost 10 bases and J 4 bases, leaving 16 bases between the germline ends. This CDR3 contains 13 residues. Per the germline V gene, CDR1 is SGHRS and CDR2 is YFSETQ. CDR3 sequence reads: CASGHLEADTQYF. The CDR3 nucleotides read TGCGCCTCGGGACACCTCGAGGCAGATACGCAGTATTTT. Full variable domain (outside the CDR3, taken from reference TRBV5-1 and TRBJ2-3): KAGVTQTPRYLIKTRGQQVTLSCSPISGHRSVSWYQQTPGQGLQFLFEYFSETQRNKGNFPGRFSGRQFSNSRSEMNVSTLELGDSALYLCASGHLEADTQYFGPGTRLTVL.

This rearrangement joins TRBV11-2 to TRBJ2-1, with D unclear. V shed 0 bases and J shed 0 bases, with 18 bases lying between them. Germline V lookup: CDR1 SGHAT, CDR2 FQNNGV. The CDR3 has 19 residues. This CDR3 reads CASSLDQKVARSSYNEQFF. The CDR3 DNA sequence: TGTGCCAGCAGCTTAGACCAAAAGGTGGCGAGGAGCTCCTACAATGAGCAGTTCTTC.

The chain has TRBV7-9 and TRBJ1-1, with TRBD1 as a possible D gene (5 bases). The V gene lost 6 bases and the J gene lost 2 bases, with 16 bases spanning the gap. CDR3 length equals 15 residues. The V gene's germline CDR1 is SEHNR and CDR2 FQNEAQ (reference sequence). CDR3 sequence reads: CASRSPIGHNTEAFF. The CDR3 DNA follows: TGTGCCAGCAGATCCCCTATCGGACATAACACTGAAGCTTTCTTT.

The V call is TRBV11-3, the J call TRBJ2-1; TRBD2 matches 10 bases. This CDR3 is built from 15 residues. CDR1 and CDR2 (germline): SGHNT, YENEEA. After removal of 5 bases from V and 1 base from J, the junction contained 2 bases not matched to a gene. CDR3 in DNA: TGTGCCAGCAGCCTGACTAGCGGGTCCTACAATGAGCAGTTCTTC. This translates into CASSLTSGSYNEQFF. The full variable domain, with the rest looked up from reference TRBV11-3 and TRBJ2-1, is EAGVVQSPRYKIIEKKQPVAFWCNPISGHNTLYWYLQNLGQGPELLIRYENEEAVDDSQLPKDRFSAERLKGVDSTLKIQPAELGDSAVYLCASSLTSGSYNEQFFGPGTRLTVL.

The chain carries TRBV7-3 and TRBJ1-1; D gene unclear. V lost 6 bases to trimming and J lost 6 bases, with 17 bases between them. This CDR3 has 14 residues. Germline CDR1 is SGHTA and CDR2 is FQGTGA. The CDR3, as DNA: TGTGCCAGCAGTCCGTTCCCGGGGTCCGCTGAAGCTTTCTTT. Protein product: CASSPFPGSAEAFF.

The chain employs TRBV10-3 and TRBJ1-4; tentative D call: TRBD1 (6 bases). Germline CDR1 is ENHRY and CDR2 is SYGVKD. This CDR3 comprises 15 residues. Trimming left V 0 bases short and J 8 bases short, with 13 bases between. CDR3 in DNA: TGTGCCATCAGTGAGTCTTACAGGGTGTGGGAAAAACTGTTTTTT. The encoded protein is CAISESYRVWEKLFF.

The rearrangement uses TRBV13 and TRBJ1-2, with TRBD1 matching over 7 bases. The germline V gene has CDR1 PRHDT and CDR2 FYEKMQ (reference sequence). With V trimmed by 6 bases and J by 1 base, 5 bases remained unmatched. The CDR3 has 14 residues. DNA of the CDR3: TGTGCCAGCAGTTACAGGGGTCTTAACTATGGCTACACCTTC. Amino acids: CASSYRGLNYGYTF.

V and J are TRBV11-3 and TRBJ2-3, with D maybe TRBD2 (5 bases). Germline lookup yields CDR1 SGHNT and CDR2 YENEEA. CDR3 length: 15 amino acids. V lost 5 bases and J 0 bases, leaving 12 bases between the germline ends. The CDR3, as DNA: TGTGCCAGCAGCACTAGGACTCTTAGCACAGATACGCAGTATTTT. Protein sequence: CASSTRTLSTDTQYF.

V is TRBV30 and J is TRBJ2-7, with D possibly matching TRBD2 (6 bases). The CDR3 covers 14 residues. Germline V CDR1 and CDR2: GTSNPN, SVGIG (reference sequence). The ends were cut back, 4 bases at V and 0 bases at J, with 13 bases in the middle. CDR3 bases: TGTGCCTGGAATTATGGCGGGACCTCCTACGAGCAGTACTTC. Its protein is CAWNYGGTSYEQYF.

Regarding this clone: A read error may produce the germline difference seen at one junction end. The chain links TRBV4-2 to TRBJ2-2, with 9 bases identical to TRBD2. Germline loops: CDR1 LGHNA, CDR2 YNFKEQ. There are 19 residues in the CDR3. Here the CDR3 DNA reads TGTGCCAACAGCCGGATTGAGGGACTAGCCCCTCCGAACACCGGGGAGCTGTTTTTT. Translated, it gives CANSRIEGLAPPNTGELFF.

Here the CDR3 DNA reads TGTGCCAGCAGCTTAGGTTATAGCGGACGGGATGAGCAGTTCTTC. Its protein product is CASSLGYSGRDEQFF. The chain carries TRBV11-3 and TRBJ2-1; D may be TRBD2 (6 bases). This CDR3 is 15 amino acids long. V lost 1 base to trimming and J lost 8 bases, with 15 bases between them. CDR1 SGHNT and CDR2 YENEEA come from the germline V gene.